This T cell receptor (beta chain) is drawn from a study of blood T cell repertoires in COVID-19. Study as a whole: The origin of the acute and convalescent COVID-19 samples was the United States, Italy and Spain. PBMCs, B-cell-depleted T cells, or T cells were the source of the cDNA or gDNA that made up the material.

In the source study's methods: Amplification from reference gene primers served as the basis for estimated nucleated cell counts. Sequencing was performed with immunoSEQ multiplex PCR; in TCRdb, only in-frame clones are kept and a portion is missing. That table is the source of V, J and clone size, and D and trimming were worked out from the DNA. This repertoire shows about 110,000 clones, 69% found once; its top ten account for about 5.9%. The CDR3 loop spans 19 amino acids. Germline V CDR1 and CDR2: LGHDT, YNNKEL (reference sequence). The V segment lost 4 bases and the J segment 5 bases; nucleotides outside the gene matches: 17.

The sample consisted of peripheral blood. This clonotype originated in a man of 80 years or more with acute or convalescent COVID-19. This rearrangement joins TRBV3-1 (or the pseudogene TRBV3-2) to TRBJ2-3; 11 bases line up with TRBD2. This CDR3 is CASSRIGFSGRETRDTQYF. CDR3 DNA: TGTGCCAGCAGCCGCATTGGATTTAGCGGGAGGGAGACCCGAGATACGCAGTATTTT.